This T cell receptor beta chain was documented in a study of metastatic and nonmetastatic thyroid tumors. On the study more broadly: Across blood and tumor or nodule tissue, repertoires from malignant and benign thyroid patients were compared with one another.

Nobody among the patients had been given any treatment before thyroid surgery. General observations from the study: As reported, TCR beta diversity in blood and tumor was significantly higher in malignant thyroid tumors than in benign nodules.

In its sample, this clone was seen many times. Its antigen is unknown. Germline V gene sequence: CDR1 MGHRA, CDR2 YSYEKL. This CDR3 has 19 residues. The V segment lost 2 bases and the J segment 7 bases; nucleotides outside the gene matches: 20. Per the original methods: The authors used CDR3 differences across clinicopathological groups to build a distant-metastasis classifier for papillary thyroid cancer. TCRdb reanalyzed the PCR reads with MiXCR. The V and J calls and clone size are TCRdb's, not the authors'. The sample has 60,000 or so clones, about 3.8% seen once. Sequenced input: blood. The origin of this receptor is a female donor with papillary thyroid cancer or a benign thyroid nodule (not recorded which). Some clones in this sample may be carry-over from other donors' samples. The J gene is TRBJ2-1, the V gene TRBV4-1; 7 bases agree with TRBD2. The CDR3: CASSQTIPPGSGKRNEQFF. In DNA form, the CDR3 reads TGCGCCAGCAGCCAAACCATTCCTCCGGGAAGCGGGAAGAGGAATGAGCAGTTCTTC.